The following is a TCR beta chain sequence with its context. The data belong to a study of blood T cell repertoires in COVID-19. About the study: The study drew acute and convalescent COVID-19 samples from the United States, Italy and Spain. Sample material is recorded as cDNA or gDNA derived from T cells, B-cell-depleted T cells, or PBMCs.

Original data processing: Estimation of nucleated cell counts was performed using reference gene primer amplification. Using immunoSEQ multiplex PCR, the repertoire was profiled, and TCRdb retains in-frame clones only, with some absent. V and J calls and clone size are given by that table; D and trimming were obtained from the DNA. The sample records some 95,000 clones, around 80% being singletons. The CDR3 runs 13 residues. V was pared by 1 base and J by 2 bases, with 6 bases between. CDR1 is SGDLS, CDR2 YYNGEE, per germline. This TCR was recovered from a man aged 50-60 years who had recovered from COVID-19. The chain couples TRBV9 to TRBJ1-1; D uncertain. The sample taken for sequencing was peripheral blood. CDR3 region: CASSVTANTEAFF. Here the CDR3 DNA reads TGTGCCAGCAGCGTAACAGCTAACACTGAAGCTTTCTTT.